Sequencing of this T cell receptor (beta chain) was carried out in a study of blood T cell repertoires in COVID-19. Authors' analysis steps: Using reference gene primer amplification, nucleated cell counts were estimated. Libraries were prepared by immunoSEQ multiplex PCR; TCRdb keeps only in-frame clonotypes and omits some of them. V and J calls and clone size follow that table, whereas D and trimming were derived from the DNA. The table records tens of thousands of clones, over 75% of them present only once. This clone has a single count. This CDR3 comprises 15 residues. J gave up 2 bases and V 0 bases, and 3 bases lay outside the gene matches. The germline gives CDR1 MGHRA, CDR2 YSYEKL.

The sequence derives from a human donor with active COVID-19. The donor label of this sample is uncertain. The chain couples TRBV4-1 to TRBJ2-7; 8 bases line up with TRBD2. The sample comprised peripheral blood. The CDR3 nucleotides read TGCGCCAGCAGCCAAGAAGCGGGGGTTACCTACGAGCAGTACTTC. Its translation is CASSQEAGVTYEQYF.